One and the same sample provided the 20 T cell receptor beta chains below, sequenced in a study of blood T cell repertoires in COVID-19. TCRdb's table, derived via immunoSEQ multiplex PCR, lists solely in-frame clones and lacks some. Of about 200,000 clones in the sample, about 86% were seen once. Sequenced sample: PBMCs or T cells enriched from blood (not recorded which). These receptors were collected from a woman in her forties with acute COVID-19.

V and J are TRBV18 and TRBJ2-2; weak D call: TRBD1 (6 bases). Trimming left V 5 bases short and J 3 bases short, with 22 bases between. This CDR3 is 18 amino acids long. From germline, CDR1 is KGHSH and CDR2 LQKENI. CDR3 DNA: TGTGCCAGCTCAAAACGATCTTTGGGGGCTGGCGACACCGGGGAGCTGTTTTTT. Protein product: CASSKRSLGAGDTGELFF.

The chain couples TRBV19 to TRBJ2-3, with TRBD2 matching over 7 bases. CDR1 and CDR2 from the germline V gene are LNHDA and SQIVND (reference sequence). Trimming removed 0 bases from V and 9 bases from J; junction bases left unmatched: 3. This CDR3 has 13 residues. CDR3 sequence reads: CASSIEGGRTQYF. The CDR3 region has the DNA TGTGCCAGTAGTATAGAGGGGGGGAGGACGCAGTATTTT.

The rearrangement joins TRBV3-1 (or the pseudogene TRBV3-2) to TRBJ1-1, with D possibly TRBD1 on 5 matching bases. From germline, CDR1 is LGHDT and CDR2 YNNKEL (reference sequence). Trimming shortened V by 6 bases and J by 5 bases, and 10 bases separated the two germline ends. The CDR3 extends over 12 amino acids. The DNA for the CDR3 is TGTGCCAGCAGGGGGGGTGGGACTGAAGCTTTCTTT. Translation: CASRGGGTEAFF.

The rearrangement uses TRBV27 and TRBJ2-1, with TRBD2 matching 8 bases. Germline-derived CDR1 and CDR2 are MNHEY and SMNVEV (reference sequence). J lost 3 bases, V lost 7 bases, and 8 bases had no gene match. The CDR3 runs to 15 residues. CDR3 in DNA: TGTGCCAGCAAAACAGCGGGAGTCCTCTACAATGAGCAGTTCTTC. Translation gives CASKTAGVLYNEQFF.

The chain carries TRBV7-8 and TRBJ2-7; 7 positions agree with TRBD2. Germline loops: CDR1 SGHVS, CDR2 FQNEAQ. The CDR3 is 14 amino acids. The ends lost 3 bases at V and 6 bases at J; junction bases unmatched: 8. CDR3 amino acids: CASSFLAGVSEQYF. As DNA, the CDR3 is TGTGCCAGCAGCTTCTTGGCGGGAGTGAGCGAGCAGTACTTC.

This chain uses TRBV5-1 with TRBJ1-2, with TRBD1 as a possible D gene (5 bases). The length of the CDR3 is 13 residues. The V and J ends lost 3 bases and 8 bases respectively, with 14 bases between them. CDR1 and CDR2 from the germline V gene are SGHRS and YFSETQ. The CDR3 here is CASSYNGAGGYTF. In DNA, the CDR3 is TGCGCCAGCAGCTATAACGGGGCGGGAGGCTACACCTTC.

The chain's CDR3 is CASSPTRGETQYF. CDR3 coding DNA: TGTGCCAGCAGCCCTACCCGCGGAGAGACCCAGTACTTC. The chain uses TRBV7-3 and TRBJ2-5; D is unresolved. Per the germline V gene, CDR1 is SGHTA and CDR2 is FQGTGA. V gave up 5 bases and J gave up 4 bases, with 11 bases separating them. The CDR3 runs to 13 residues.

The V and J genes are TRBV7-2 and TRBJ2-7; 8 bases line up with TRBD2. In germline, CDR1 is SGHTA, CDR2 FQGNSA. The CDR3 covers 15 residues. J lost 0 bases, V lost 5 bases, and 6 bases had no gene match. The CDR3 region is CASSLFSGISYEQYF. The CDR3 nucleotides are TGTGCCAGCAGCCTGTTTAGCGGGATCTCCTACGAGCAGTACTTC.

V usage is TRBV9 and J usage is TRBJ2-3; 7 nucleotides agree with TRBD1. Trimming removed 7 bases from V and 1 base from J; junction bases left unmatched: 6. The CDR3 sequence is 14 residues long. Germline V lookup: CDR1 SGDLS, CDR2 YYNGEE. CDR3 nucleotides: TGTGCCAGCGATCCCACAGGGGGCACAGATACGCAGTATTTT. Amino acids: CASDPTGGTDTQYF.

This clone was counted between two and nine times. Written as DNA, the CDR3 is TGTGCCAGCAGCTTAGGTCCAGGGGGAATGCTCTACGAGCAGTACTTC. It codes for CASSLGPGGMLYEQYF. The chain links TRBV11-2 to TRBJ2-7; TRBD1 aligns across 7 bases. Per the germline V gene, CDR1 is SGHAT and CDR2 is FQNNGV. V dropped 1 base and J dropped 3; count of bases not matched to a gene: 9. This CDR3 region has 16 residues.

This chain connects TRBV30 to TRBJ1-5, with 7 bases identical to TRBD1. V lost 0 bases, J lost 0 bases, and 2 bases stayed unmatched. This CDR3 spans 15 amino acids. Germline V gives CDR1 GTSNPN, CDR2 SVGIG (reference sequence). CDR3 residues: CAWSVRGLSNQPQHF. The CDR3 DNA sequence: TGTGCCTGGAGTGTAAGGGGGCTTAGCAATCAGCCCCAGCATTTT.

Here the CDR3 DNA reads TGTGCCAGCAGCCCCGACAGGGAACGGGGTTACGAGCAGTACTTC. It encodes CASSPDRERGYEQYF. This chain joins TRBV7-3 and TRBJ2-7, with TRBD1 identical over 7 bases. The V and J ends lost 5 bases and 4 bases, in that order; junction bases with no gene match: 11. The CDR3 loop spans 15 amino acids. Germline CDR1 and CDR2: SGHTA and FQGTGA. The whole variable domain, filled in from reference TRBV7-3 and TRBJ2-7, reads GAGVSQTPSNKVTEKGKYVELRCDPISGHTALYWYRQSLGQGPEFLIYFQGTGAADDSGLPNDRFFAVRPEGSVSTLKIQRTERGDSAVYLCASSPDRERGYEQYFGPGTRLTVT.

V gene TRBV18 combines with J gene TRBJ1-5, with D possibly matching TRBD1 (5 bases). The CDR3 covers 14 residues. With 5 bases removed from V and 2 bases from J, the gap between germline ends came to 10 bases. Germline loops: CDR1 KGHSH, CDR2 LQKENI. DNA of the CDR3: TGTGCCAGCTCATCAGGGCTAGGCAATCAGCCCCAGCATTTT. Amino acids: CASSSGLGNQPQHF.

This chain uses TRBV10-3 with TRBJ2-7, with D maybe TRBD2 (6 bases). V was clipped by 3 bases and J by 5 bases, with 17 bases between them. This CDR3 is built from 15 residues. Germline V gives CDR1 ENHRY, CDR2 SYGVKD. CDR3 amino acids: CAISDGGSSGHEQYF. The CDR3 DNA reads as TGTGCCATCAGTGATGGGGGGTCGAGTGGACACGAGCAGTACTTC.

This sequence joins TRBV19 and TRBJ2-5; D is possibly TRBD2 (6 bases). Germline V gives CDR1 LNHDA, CDR2 SQIVND (reference sequence). V was cut by 5 bases and J by 4 bases, with 20 bases left in between. The CDR3 runs 16 residues. The CDR3 DNA reads as TGTGCCAGTAGTCAGCCGGGACGGGGAGGATTAGAGACCCAGTACTTC. It yields the protein CASSQPGRGGLETQYF.

This clone was seen a single time. The chain has TRBV30 and TRBJ2-4; 7 bases line up with TRBD1. Germline CDR1 is GTSNPN and CDR2 is SVGIG (reference sequence). CDR3 size: 13 residues. After removal of 8 bases from V and 4 bases from J, the junction contained 8 bases not matched to a gene. This CDR3 reads CAGAGTVKNIQYF. As DNA, the CDR3 is TGTGCCGGAGCCGGGACAGTAAAAAACATTCAGTACTTC.

The chain uses TRBV27 and TRBJ2-7; 12 nucleotides align to TRBD2. This CDR3 comprises 16 residues. The junction had 8 bases not matched to a gene; V was cut back by 1 base and J by 7 bases. CDR1 MNHEY and CDR2 SMNVEV come from the germline V gene (reference sequence). CDR3 in DNA: TGTGCCAGCAGTTTATTGGTGACTAGCGGGGGACAGGAGCAGTACTTC. This codes for CASSLLVTSGGQEQYF.

The chain couples TRBV6-2 or TRBV6-3 to TRBJ1-5, with 9 bases identical to TRBD1. Germline assignment: CDR1 MNHEY and CDR2 SVGEGT. The CDR3 is 15 amino acids. V shed 4 bases, J shed 2 bases, and the junction held 3 bases outside the gene matches. CDR3 sequence (DNA): TGTGCCAGCAGTTTAACAGGGGGCGGCAATCAGCCCCAGCATTTT. Protein sequence: CASSLTGGGNQPQHF.

This clone was picked up one time. This chain joins TRBV5-6 and TRBJ2-2; D is possibly TRBD1 (6 bases). There are 15 residues in the CDR3. Germline CDR1 SGHDT, CDR2 YYEEEE. V dropped 4 bases and J dropped 4 bases, with 14 bases sitting between them. This chain's CDR3 is CASSLRDKFTGELFF. The CDR3 DNA is TGTGCCAGCAGCCTCCGGGACAAATTCACCGGGGAGCTGTTTTTT.

This chain joins TRBV19 and TRBJ2-7; 9 bases match TRBD2. Germline V lookup: CDR1 LNHDA, CDR2 SQIVND (reference sequence). The J segment lost 4 bases and the V segment lost 1 base, leaving 8 bases of the junction unmatched. This CDR3 spans 16 amino acids. The CDR3 loop is CASSIGSGLAIYEQYF. CDR3 coding DNA: TGTGCCAGTAGTATAGGGAGCGGACTAGCGATATACGAGCAGTACTTC.